This entry lists 9 T cell receptor beta chains sequenced from one sample in a study of early T cells in non-severe SARS-CoV-2 infection. TCRdb re-derived calls from the 5' RACE reads in MiXCR, one entry per CDR3 protein. Seen here are tens of thousands of distinct CDR3 sequences, more than 9% observed once, and the top ten hold approximately 6.1%. The specimen was whole blood. These receptors came from an adult who was a healthcare worker with PCR-confirmed SARS-CoV-2 infection or an uninfected control (not recorded which).

The CDR3 here is CASSSTGLAGNEQYF. As DNA, the CDR3 is TGTGCCAGCAGTTCAACGGGACTAGCGGGAAACGAGCAGTACTTC. This sequence joins TRBV12-3 or TRBV12-4 and TRBJ2-7; 13 bases are shared with TRBD2. The ends lost 4 bases at V and 5 bases at J; junction bases unmatched: 5. CDR3 length: 15 amino acids.

In this sample, this clonotype turned up a few times. The rearrangement uses TRBV11-2 and TRBJ2-3; no clear D gene. The V gene lost 2 bases and the J gene lost 6 bases, with 3 bases spanning the gap. Germline CDR1 is SGHAT and CDR2 is FQNNGV. This CDR3 has 11 residues. The CDR3 reads CASSLLDTQYF. The CDR3 region has the DNA TGTGCCAGCAGCTTATTGGATACGCAGTATTTT.

V gene TRBV20-1 combines with J gene TRBJ2-3; possibly TRBD2 for D (6 bases). The CDR3 consists of 16 residues. Per germline, CDR1 DFQATT and CDR2 SNEGSKA (reference sequence). V was trimmed by 3 bases and J by 0 bases, leaving 16 bases between them. The CDR3 DNA reads TGCAGTGCTAGGATAGCGGACCCAGGGAGCACAGATACGCAGTATTTT. Its protein product is CSARIADPGSTDTQYF.

This sequence joins TRBV2 and TRBJ2-7; TRBD2 matches 11 bases. The CDR3 covers 14 residues. Trimming took 7 bases from V and 2 from J; bases not matched to a gene: 4. Germline lookup yields CDR1 SNHLY and CDR2 FYNNEI. The CDR3 loop reads CASKKGLAAYEQYF. CDR3 nucleotide sequence: TGTGCCAGCAAAAAGGGACTAGCGGCCTACGAGCAGTACTTC.

This clonotype came up many times. This chain links TRBV7-6 with TRBJ2-7; D gene ambiguous. The germline V and J ends were trimmed by 2 bases and 4 bases, with 6 bases remaining between them. The CDR3 is 12 residues long. CDR1 and CDR2 from the germline V gene are SGHVS and FNYEAQ. CDR3 nucleotide sequence: TGTGCCAGCAGCTTACGCGAGTACGAGCAGTACTTC. Amino acids: CASSLREYEQYF.

This clonotype was detected a few times. This sequence joins TRBV6-6 and TRBJ2-1; 9 bases align to TRBD2. This CDR3 spans 16 amino acids. With 0 bases clipped from V and 8 bases from J, the junction kept 8 bases outside the gene matches. The germline CDR1 and CDR2 sequences are MNHNY and SVGAGI (reference sequence). As DNA, the CDR3 is TGTGCCAGCAGTTACTCGATAGTTAGCGGGAGTGATGAGCAGTTCTTC. Protein sequence: CASSYSIVSGSDEQFF.

The chain carries TRBV25-1 and TRBJ2-7, with 11 bases that match TRBD1. Losses at the gene ends were 2 bases for V and 6 bases for J; bases not matched to a gene: 6. The CDR3 covers 15 residues. Germline values: CDR1 MGHDK, CDR2 SYGVNS. The CDR3 is CASSEAGTGGREQYF. The DNA of the CDR3 is TGTGCCAGCAGTGAAGCCGGGACAGGGGGTCGCGAGCAGTACTTC.

Only a few counts were recorded for this clonotype. The chain uses TRBV5-1 and TRBJ2-7; unclear D gene. The CDR3 is made up of 13 amino acids. The ends were cut back, 0 bases at V and 3 bases at J, with 7 bases in the middle. The germline gives CDR1 SGHRS, CDR2 YFSETQ. The CDR3, as DNA: TGCGCCAGCAGCTTGGAAGGTGTCTACGAGCAGTACTTC. It codes for CASSLEGVYEQYF.

The gene calls are TRBV27 and TRBJ1-1; D is ambiguous. The CDR3 extends over 14 amino acids. The V and J ends lost 8 bases and 6 bases respectively, with 19 bases between them. Germline V gives CDR1 MNHEY, CDR2 SMNVEV (reference sequence). In DNA, the CDR3 is TGTGCCAGCGCTTCGACGTCTGGGAGGTCTGAAGCTTTCTTT. Translating gives CASASTSGRSEAFF.